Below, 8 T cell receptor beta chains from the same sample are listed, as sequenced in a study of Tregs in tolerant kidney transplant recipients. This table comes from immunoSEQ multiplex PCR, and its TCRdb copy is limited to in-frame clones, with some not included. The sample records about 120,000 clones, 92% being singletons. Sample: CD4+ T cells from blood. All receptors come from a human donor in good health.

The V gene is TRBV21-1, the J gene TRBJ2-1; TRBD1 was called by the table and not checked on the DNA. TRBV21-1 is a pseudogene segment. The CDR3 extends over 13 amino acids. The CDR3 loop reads CASSVGFYNEQFF. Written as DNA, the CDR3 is TGTGCCAGCAGTGTTGGCTTTTACAATGAGCAGTTCTTC.

CDR3 loop: CASSQDRSYGYTF. CDR3 DNA: TGTGCCAGCAGCCAAGACAGGAGCTATGGCTACACCTTC. The rearrangement joins TRBV14 to TRBJ1-2; D is uncertain. Germline CDR1 SGHDN, CDR2 FVKESK. This CDR3 has 13 amino acids. Deletions cut 0 bases from V and 4 bases from J, with 6 bases between.

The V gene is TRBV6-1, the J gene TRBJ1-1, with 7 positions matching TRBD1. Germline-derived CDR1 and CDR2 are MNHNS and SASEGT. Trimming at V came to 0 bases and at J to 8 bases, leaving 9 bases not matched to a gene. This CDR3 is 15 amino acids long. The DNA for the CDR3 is TGTGCCAGCAGTGAAGCGCCGAGAGGGGGCCTGGAAGCTTTCTTT. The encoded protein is CASSEAPRGGLEAFF.

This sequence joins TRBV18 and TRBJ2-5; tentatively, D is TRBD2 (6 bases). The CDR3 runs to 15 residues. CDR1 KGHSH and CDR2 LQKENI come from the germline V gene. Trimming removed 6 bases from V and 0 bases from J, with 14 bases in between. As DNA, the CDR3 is TGTGCCAGCTCTTGGGGGGAAACGTACCAAGAGACCCAGTACTTC. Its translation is CASSWGETYQETQYF.

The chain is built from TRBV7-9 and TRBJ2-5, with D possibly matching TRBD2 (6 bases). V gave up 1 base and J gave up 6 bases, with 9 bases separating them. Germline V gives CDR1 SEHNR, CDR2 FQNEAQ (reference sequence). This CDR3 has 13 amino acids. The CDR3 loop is CASSLDGGKTQYF. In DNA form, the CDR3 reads TGTGCCAGCAGCTTAGACGGGGGAAAGACCCAGTACTTC.

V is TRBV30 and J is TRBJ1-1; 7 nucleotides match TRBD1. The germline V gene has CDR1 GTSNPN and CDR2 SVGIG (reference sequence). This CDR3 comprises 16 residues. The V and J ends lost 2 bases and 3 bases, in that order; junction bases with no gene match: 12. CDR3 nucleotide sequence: TGTGCCTGGAGTAGGAAACAGGGGATGTTTGACACTGAAGCTTTCTTT. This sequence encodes CAWSRKQGMFDTEAFF. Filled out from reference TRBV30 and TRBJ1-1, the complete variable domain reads SQTIHQWPATLVQPVGSPLSLECTVEGTSNPNLYWYRQAAGRGLQLLFYSVGIGQISSEVPQNLSASRPQDRQFILSSKKLLLSDSGFYLCAWSRKQGMFDTEAFFGQGTRLTVV.

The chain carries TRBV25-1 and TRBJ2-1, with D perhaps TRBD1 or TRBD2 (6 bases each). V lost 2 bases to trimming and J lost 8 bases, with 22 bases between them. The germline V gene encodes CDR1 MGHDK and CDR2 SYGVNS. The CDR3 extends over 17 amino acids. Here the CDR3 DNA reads TGTGCCAGCAGTGAAGGGAAAGTGTGGGACGGGGGCGATGAGCAGTTCTTC. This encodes CASSEGKVWDGGDEQFF. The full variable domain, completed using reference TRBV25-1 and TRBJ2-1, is EADIYQTPRYLVIGTGKKITLECSQTMGHDKMYWYQQDPGMELHLIHYSYGVNSTEKGDLSSESTVSRIRTEHFPLTLESARPSHTSQYLCASSEGKVWDGGDEQFFGPGTRLTVL.

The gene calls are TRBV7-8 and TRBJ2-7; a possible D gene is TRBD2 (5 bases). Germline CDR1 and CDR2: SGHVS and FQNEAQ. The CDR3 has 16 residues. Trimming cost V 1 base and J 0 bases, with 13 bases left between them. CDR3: CASSLGFRGDSYEQYF. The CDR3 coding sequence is TGTGCCAGCAGCTTAGGTTTCCGGGGAGACTCCTACGAGCAGTACTTC.